This T cell receptor (beta chain) was found in a study of blood T cells in healthy people across ages. The V gene end was trimmed by 3 bases and the J gene end by 5 bases; junction bases not matched to a gene: 11. This CDR3 has 16 residues. Germline V CDR1 and CDR2: SGHRS, YFSETQ. The people who gave samples were healthy Caucasians from Russia, aged roughly 6 to 90. Primers used in a second PCR of roughly 6 to 11 cycles were a sample-barcoded 5' primer and a J-beta primer mix. TCRdb reprocessed the 5' RACE reads via MiXCR and lists one record per CDR3 protein. Of about 680,000 distinct CDR3 sequences in the sample, 45% to 50% were seen once. This clonotype has a handful of counts.

This sequence originates from a woman aged 55-69 years in good health. The chain combines TRBV5-1 with TRBJ2-7; 10 nucleotides line up with TRBD2. The sample taken for sequencing was blood. The chain's CDR3 is CASSSRNSGRADEQYF. In nucleotides, the CDR3 is TGCGCCAGCAGCTCGCGGAACAGCGGGAGGGCCGACGAGCAGTACTTC.